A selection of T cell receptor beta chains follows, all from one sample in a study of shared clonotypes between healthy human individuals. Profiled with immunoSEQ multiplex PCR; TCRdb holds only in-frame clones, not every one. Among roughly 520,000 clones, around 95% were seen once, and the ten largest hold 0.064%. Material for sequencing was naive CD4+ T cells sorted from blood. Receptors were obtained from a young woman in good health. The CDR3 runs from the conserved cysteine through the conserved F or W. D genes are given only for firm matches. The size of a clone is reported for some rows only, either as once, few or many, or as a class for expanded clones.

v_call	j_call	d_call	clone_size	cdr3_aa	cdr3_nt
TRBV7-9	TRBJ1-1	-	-	CASSLGQGWAEAFF	TGTGCCAGCAGCTTAGGCCAGGGGTGGGCGGAAGCTTTCTTT
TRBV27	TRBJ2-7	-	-	CASSSRTRPDEQYF	TGTGCCAGCAGTTCCAGGACAAGGCCGGACGAGCAGTACTTC
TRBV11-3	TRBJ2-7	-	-	CASSLSNGHQSSYEQYF	TGTGCCAGCAGCTTAAGTAACGGTCACCAAAGTAGCTACGAGCAGTACTTC
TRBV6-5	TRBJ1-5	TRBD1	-	CASSLDRGDQPQHF	TGTGCCAGCAGTTTGGACAGGGGAGATCAGCCCCAGCATTTT
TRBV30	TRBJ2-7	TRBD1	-	CAWTSLDRVGSYEQYF	TGTGCCTGGACCTCACTCGACAGGGTCGGCTCCTACGAGCAGTACTTC
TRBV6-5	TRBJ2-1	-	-	CASSQRDWYNEQFF	TGTGCCAGCAGTCAGAGGGACTGGTACAATGAGCAGTTCTTC
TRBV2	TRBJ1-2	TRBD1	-	CASSEPGQGAYGYTF	TGTGCCAGCAGTGAGCCGGGACAGGGGGCCTATGGCTACACCTTC
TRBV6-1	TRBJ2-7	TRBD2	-	CASSEWGLAVTYEQYF	TGTGCCAGCAGTGAATGGGGACTAGCGGTTACCTACGAGCAGTACTTC
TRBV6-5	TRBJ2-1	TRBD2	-	CASSPGLVSYNEQFF	TGTGCCAGCAGTCCGGGACTAGTCTCCTACAATGAGCAGTTCTTC
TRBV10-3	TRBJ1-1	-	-	CAISETGTTEAFF	TGTGCCATCAGTGAGACAGGGACCACTGAAGCTTTCTTT
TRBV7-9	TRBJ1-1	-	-	CASTKLEAFF	TGTGCCAGCACCAAACTTGAAGCTTTCTTT
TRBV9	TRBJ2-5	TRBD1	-	CASSVAAGGIETQYF	TGTGCCAGCAGCGTAGCCGCAGGGGGCATTGAGACCCAGTACTTC
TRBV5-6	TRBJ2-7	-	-	CASSLRGTWEQYF	TGTGCCAGCAGCTTAAGGGGTACTTGGGAGCAGTACTTC
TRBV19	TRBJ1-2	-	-	CASSNDRSGYGYTF	TGTGCCAGTAGCAATGACAGGTCGGGGTATGGCTACACCTTC
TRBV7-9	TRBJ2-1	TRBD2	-	CASSLKGASGRTNEQFF	TGTGCCAGCAGCTTAAAGGGGGCTAGCGGGAGGACCAATGAGCAGTTCTTC
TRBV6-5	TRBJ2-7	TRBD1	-	CASSGRDRVFEQYF	TGTGCCAGCAGTGGCCGGGACAGGGTGTTCGAGCAGTACTTC
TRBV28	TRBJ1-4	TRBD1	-	CASSFRDRGHEKLFF	TGTGCCAGCAGTTTCCGGGACAGGGGACATGAAAAACTGTTTTTT
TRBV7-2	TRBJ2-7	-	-	CASSKTGYEQYF	TGTGCCAGCAGTAAAACAGGGTACGAGCAGTACTTC
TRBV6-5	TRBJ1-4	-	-	CASSPSGTAGEKLFF	TGTGCCAGCAGTCCGTCAGGGACGGCGGGAGAAAAACTGTTTTTT
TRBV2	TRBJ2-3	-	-	CASSEQGSTDTQYF	TGTGCCAGCAGTGAACAGGGATCCACAGATACGCAGTATTTT
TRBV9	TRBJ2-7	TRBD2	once	CASSATGTSIGEQYF	TGTGCCAGCAGCGCCACCGGGACTAGCATAGGCGAGCAGTACTTC
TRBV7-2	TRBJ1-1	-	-	CASSRQGMNTEAFF	TGTGCCAGCAGCAGACAAGGAATGAACACTGAAGCTTTCTTT
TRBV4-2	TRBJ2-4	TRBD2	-	CASSQGGLAGSNIQYF	TGTGCCAGCAGCCAAGGGGGACTAGCGGGAAGTAACATTCAGTACTTC
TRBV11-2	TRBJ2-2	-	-	CASSLSDRVTGELFF	TGTGCCAGCAGCTTGTCAGACCGGGTAACCGGGGAGCTGTTTTTT
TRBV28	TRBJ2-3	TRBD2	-	CASSPDPGLAQYF	TGTGCCAGCAGTCCGGACCCGGGACTAGCGCAGTATTTT
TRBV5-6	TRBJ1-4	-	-	CASSLGGAGTIEKLFF	TGTGCCAGCAGCTTGGGCGGGGCCGGGACAATCGAAAAACTGTTTTTT
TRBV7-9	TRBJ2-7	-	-	CASSLFPQGSNEQYF	TGTGCCAGCAGTTTATTTCCACAGGGCAGCAACGAGCAGTACTTC
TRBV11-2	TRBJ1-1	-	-	CASSLGTANTEAFF	TGTGCCAGCAGCTTAGGGACAGCAAACACTGAAGCTTTCTTT
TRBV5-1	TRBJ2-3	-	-	CASRTASTDTQYF	TGCGCCAGCAGAACGGCTAGCACAGATACGCAGTATTTT
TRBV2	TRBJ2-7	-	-	CASSGSGAIYYEQYF	TGTGCCAGCAGTGGATCAGGGGCGATTTACTACGAGCAGTACTTC
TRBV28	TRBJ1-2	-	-	CASSPNPRSGAYGYTF	TGTGCCAGCAGTCCGAACCCCCGGTCGGGGGCCTATGGCTACACCTTC
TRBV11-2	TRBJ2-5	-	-	CASSFGETQYF	TGTGCCAGCAGCTTCGGGGAGACCCAGTACTTC
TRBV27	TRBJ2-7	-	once	CASSLQGQVGDEQYF	TGTGCCAGCAGTTTACAGGGCCAGGTCGGCGACGAGCAGTACTTC
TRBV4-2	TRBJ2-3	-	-	CASSNTGRVRTDTQYF	TGTGCCAGCAGTAATACAGGGAGGGTAAGAACAGATACGCAGTATTTT
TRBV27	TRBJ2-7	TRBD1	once	CASSLSGASGGYEQYF	TGTGCCAGCAGTTTATCTGGGGCGTCAGGGGGCTACGAGCAGTACTTC
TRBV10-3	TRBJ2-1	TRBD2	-	CAITLDPGLHNEQFF	TGTGCCATCACCTTAGATCCGGGACTACACAATGAGCAGTTCTTC
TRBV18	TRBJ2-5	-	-	CASSPAEETQYF	TGTGCCAGCTCACCAGCGGAAGAGACCCAGTACTTC
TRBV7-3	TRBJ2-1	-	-	CASSTAGGSYNEQFF	TGTGCCAGCAGTACAGCCGGGGGCTCCTACAATGAGCAGTTCTTC
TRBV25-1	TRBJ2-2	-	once	CASSELYSYVPGELFF	TGTGCCAGCAGTGAATTGTATTCGTACGTCCCCGGGGAGCTGTTTTTT
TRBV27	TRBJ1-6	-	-	CASTGTHNSPLHF	TGTGCCAGCACCGGCACCCATAATTCACCCCTCCACTTT
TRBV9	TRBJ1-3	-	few	CASSATGDSGNTIYF	TGTGCCAGCAGCGCGACAGGAGACTCTGGAAACACCATATATTTT
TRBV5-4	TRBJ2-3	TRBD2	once	CASSLLAGVTDTQYF	TGTGCCAGCAGCTTGTTAGCGGGAGTGACAGATACGCAGTATTTT
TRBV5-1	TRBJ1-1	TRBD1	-	CASSLQGVNPEAFF	TGCGCCAGCAGCTTGCAGGGGGTAAACCCTGAAGCTTTCTTT
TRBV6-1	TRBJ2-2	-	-	CASSGLPDNTGELFF	TGTGCCAGCAGTGGACTACCAGACAACACCGGGGAGCTGTTTTTT
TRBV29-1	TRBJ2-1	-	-	CSVDRVYSYNEQFF	TGCAGCGTTGATCGAGTATACTCCTACAATGAGCAGTTCTTC
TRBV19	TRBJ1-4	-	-	CASSIGQGPEKLFF	TGTGCCAGTAGTATTGGCCAGGGGCCTGAAAAACTGTTTTTT